Below are 27 T cell receptor beta chains sequenced from a single sample in a study of T-cell reconstitution after alpha-beta-depleted transplantation in children. The authors prepared the TCRbeta library with unique molecular identifiers. TCRdb re-derived calls from the PCR reads in MiXCR, one entry per CDR3 protein. The data hold a few hundred thousand distinct CDR3 sequences, with about an eighth observed a single time. This specimen was PBMCs from the stem cell graft donor, taken from the stem cell graft. These receptors were obtained from a human donor who donated a stem cell graft to a child with combined immunodeficiency.

The chain is built from TRBV9 and TRBJ2-3; a possible D gene is TRBD2 (5 bases). Between the trimmed V and J ends, which lost 3 bases and 9 bases, there was a span of 11 bases. CDR3 length equals 12 residues. Germline V gene lookup returns CDR1 SGDLS and CDR2 YYNGEE. The CDR3 DNA sequence: TGTGCCAGCAGCGAGAGGGAAGACACGCAGTATTTT. This encodes CASSEREDTQYF.

This clonotype appeared a few times. The CDR3 DNA reads TGTGCCACCAGCACGTTTAAGGATACGCAGTATTTT. Translating gives CATSTFKDTQYF. The gene calls are TRBV15 and TRBJ2-3; D unresolved. Germline lookup yields CDR1 LNHNV and CDR2 YYDKDF (reference sequence). Trimming pared 4 bases from V and 6 bases from J, leaving 8 bases between. This CDR3 is 12 amino acids long.

J is TRBJ2-1 and V is TRBV4-3; 12 nucleotides line up with TRBD2. V lost 1 base to trimming and J lost 10 bases; unmatched junction nucleotides: 11. Germline CDR1 LGHNA, CDR2 YSLEER. The length of the CDR3 is 17 residues. The CDR3 DNA is TGCGCCAGCAGCCAAGGGGGACTAGCGGGCGCCGCGGGGGAGCAGTTCTTC. Encoded protein: CASSQGGLAGAAGEQFF.

This clonotype showed up many times. The J gene is TRBJ2-1, the V gene TRBV6-5; D is uncertain. Germline CDR1 and CDR2: MNHEY and SVGAGI. The ends were cut back, 0 bases at V and 9 bases at J, with 12 bases in the middle. The CDR3 is 14 residues long. As DNA, the CDR3 is TGTGCCAGCAGTTACTCGTATTCCAGGAGTGAGCAGTTCTTC. As protein: CASSYSYSRSEQFF.

This clonotype was found many times. The rearrangement links TRBV29-1 to TRBJ1-2; D unresolved. Trimming left V 2 bases short and J 2 bases short, with 6 bases between. The CDR3 loop spans 12 amino acids. Germline values: CDR1 SQVTM, CDR2 ANQGSEA. CDR3 DNA: TGCAGCGTTGAACGGCAAAACTATGGCTACACCTTC. This codes for CSVERQNYGYTF.

This clonotype was found many times. CDR3 in amino acids: CAISAGRSYNEQFF. The CDR3 bases are TGTGCCATATCAGCGGGCCGCTCCTACAATGAGCAGTTCTTC. V usage is TRBV15 and J usage is TRBJ2-1; the D gene is possibly TRBD2 (6 bases). This CDR3 comprises 14 residues. V lost 10 bases, J lost 0 bases, and 13 bases lay in between. Germline values: CDR1 LNHNV, CDR2 YYDKDF (reference sequence).

The V and J genes are TRBV6-5 and TRBJ2-7; the match to TRBD2 covers 7 bases. The length of the CDR3 is 15 residues. Germline V gives CDR1 MNHEY, CDR2 SVGAGI. J gave up 2 bases and V 4 bases, and 8 bases lay outside the gene matches. The CDR3 is CASSLSGIPTYEQYF. In DNA, the CDR3 is TGTGCCAGCAGTTTAAGCGGGATTCCTACCTACGAGCAGTACTTC.

This clonotype was counted between two and nine times. The chain has TRBV12-3 or TRBV12-4 and TRBJ2-3; 8 nucleotides match TRBD1. CDR3 length: 15 amino acids. The trim removed 6 bases at V and 6 bases at J, leaving 11 bases unmatched. CDR3 sequence (DNA): TGTGCCAGCAGGACCTTGGGACAGGAAGAGGATACGCAGTATTTT. Translation gives CASRTLGQEEDTQYF.

The V call is TRBV12-3 or TRBV12-4, the J call TRBJ1-3; D perhaps matches TRBD1 (5 bases). The V gene lost 5 bases and the J gene lost 0 bases, with 11 bases spanning the gap. The CDR3 is 15 residues long. CDR3 in amino acids: CASSLGTFSGNTIYF. The CDR3 DNA sequence: TGTGCCAGCAGTCTGGGGACCTTCTCTGGAAACACCATATATTTT.

This clonotype was seen once. This chain joins TRBV6-5 and TRBJ2-7; TRBD2 might be the D (6 bases). Germline V gene data show CDR1 as MNHEY and CDR2 as SVGAGI. This CDR3 region has 17 residues. The V end was cut by 0 bases, the J end by 2 bases, with 17 bases between. DNA for the CDR3: TGTGCCAGCAGTTACTCAACACACCCGGGAGCCACCTACGAGCAGTACTTC. It codes for CASSYSTHPGATYEQYF.

This clonotype was recorded at least ten times. The J gene is TRBJ2-1, the V gene TRBV6-2 or TRBV6-3; D may match TRBD1 or TRBD2 (5 bases each). Per germline, CDR1 MNHEY and CDR2 SVGEGT. With 6 bases removed from V and 0 bases from J, the gap between germline ends came to 18 bases. The CDR3 loop spans 17 amino acids. The CDR3 DNA follows: TGTGCCAGCAGCCTCGTTCTTGGGACCTCCTCCTACAATGAGCAGTTCTTC. Translating gives CASSLVLGTSSYNEQFF.

The chain joins TRBV29-1 to TRBJ1-2; a weak D match, TRBD1 (6 bases). Between the trimmed V and J ends, which lost 4 bases and 7 bases, there was a span of 13 bases. Germline V gene lookup returns CDR1 SQVTM and CDR2 ANQGSEA. CDR3 length equals 12 residues. The CDR3 here is CSVARGDGGYTF. The CDR3 DNA is TGCAGCGTTGCAAGGGGGGACGGTGGCTACACCTTC.

The J gene is TRBJ2-7, the V gene TRBV7-6; perhaps TRBD1 as D (5 bases). The CDR3 runs to 12 residues. V was trimmed by 5 bases and J by 4 bases, leaving 9 bases between them. Per germline, CDR1 SGHVS and CDR2 FNYEAQ. CDR3 protein: CASSHAGYEQYF. The CDR3 coding sequence is TGTGCCAGCAGCCACGCAGGGTACGAGCAGTACTTC.

The chain uses TRBV4-2 and TRBJ1-3; the match to TRBD1 covers 7 bases. The CDR3 sequence is 16 residues long. Germline V gene data show CDR1 as LGHNA and CDR2 as YNFKEQ. Trimming at V came to 1 base and at J to 0 bases, leaving 3 bases not matched to a gene. The CDR3 nucleotides read TGTGCCAGCAGCCAAGGGGGACAGCGCTCTGGAAACACCATATATTTT. Encoded protein: CASSQGGQRSGNTIYF.

The V and J genes are TRBV11-2 and TRBJ2-2; 7 positions agree with TRBD2. The V gene's germline CDR1 is SGHAT and CDR2 FQNNGV. Losses at the gene ends were 3 bases for V and 0 bases for J; bases not matched to a gene: 4. The CDR3 runs 16 residues. The CDR3 sequence is CASSFPGGSNTGELFF. The CDR3 DNA reads TGTGCCAGCAGCTTTCCCGGGGGGTCGAACACCGGGGAGCTGTTTTTT.

This clonotype occurred a few times. The rearrangement links TRBV12-3 or TRBV12-4 to TRBJ1-2; TRBD1 agrees at 8 bases. The J segment lost 4 bases and the V segment lost 6 bases, leaving 16 bases of the junction unmatched. The CDR3 is made up of 17 amino acids. The CDR3 protein is CASSITSGTGSPYGYTF. Written as DNA, the CDR3 is TGTGCCAGCAGCATCACGTCCGGGACAGGATCCCCCTATGGCTACACCTTC.

This clonotype was seen only a few times. This sequence joins TRBV7-8 and TRBJ2-3, with D possibly being TRBD1 or TRBD2 (5 bases each). Germline V gene sequence: CDR1 SGHVS, CDR2 FQNEAQ. The germline V and J ends were trimmed by 5 bases and 4 bases, with 19 bases remaining between them. This CDR3 comprises 16 residues. The CDR3 loop reads CASSRSSGTGADTQYF. The CDR3 coding sequence is TGTGCCAGCAGCCGTTCTTCCGGGACCGGGGCAGATACGCAGTATTTT.

There are many counts of this clonotype. The chain couples TRBV29-1 to TRBJ2-2; 7 bases match TRBD2. V lost 5 bases and J lost 2; bases outside the gene matches: 5. This CDR3 has 14 amino acids. Germline lookup yields CDR1 SQVTM and CDR2 ANQGSEA. The CDR3 loop reads CSVSSGTNTGELFF. CDR3 DNA: TGCAGCGTTTCAAGCGGGACCAACACCGGGGAGCTGTTTTTT.

This clonotype was found a few times. The chain joins TRBV3-1 to TRBJ2-3; D not certain. The germline gives CDR1 LGHDT, CDR2 YNNKEL (reference sequence). This CDR3 spans 13 amino acids. V lost 0 bases and J lost 4, with 5 bases in between. CDR3 in DNA: TGTGCCAGCAGCCAAGAACTCGCAGATACGCAGTATTTT. Residues: CASSQELADTQYF.

The chain uses TRBV3-1 and TRBJ2-3; 7 bases agree with TRBD2. The V gene's germline CDR1 is LGHDT and CDR2 YNNKEL (reference sequence). The trim removed 3 bases at V and 2 bases at J, leaving 2 bases unmatched. The CDR3 is 14 residues long. CDR3 residues: CASSHGGDTDTQYF. The CDR3 DNA reads as TGTGCCAGCAGCCATGGGGGGGACACAGATACGCAGTATTTT.

This sequence joins TRBV3-1 and TRBJ1-3, with no clear D. This CDR3 spans 15 amino acids. V was clipped by 10 bases and J by 1 base, with 17 bases between them. In germline, CDR1 is LGHDT, CDR2 YNNKEL (reference sequence). CDR3 bases: TGTGCCACCTCCCAAGATTTGAGTTCTGGAAACACCATATATTTT. It yields the protein CATSQDLSSGNTIYF.

This rearrangement joins TRBV6-1 to TRBJ2-5; D is uncertain. The CDR3 is made up of 14 amino acids. Germline CDR1 reads MNHNS; CDR2 reads SASEGT. Trimming shortened V by 2 bases and J by 5 bases, and 12 bases separated the two germline ends. The CDR3 protein is CASSESSIPETQYF. The CDR3 region has the DNA TGTGCCAGCAGTGAAAGTTCCATCCCCGAGACCCAGTACTTC.

There are a few counts of this clonotype. The chain has TRBV7-2 and TRBJ2-3; unclear D gene. Trimming removed 7 bases from V and 4 bases from J, with 9 bases in between. From germline, CDR1 is SGHTA and CDR2 FQGNSA. There are 12 residues in the CDR3. The CDR3 loop is CASTHRPDTQYF. Here the CDR3 DNA reads TGTGCCAGCACCCACCGCCCAGATACGCAGTATTTT. Together with reference TRBV7-2 and TRBJ2-3, the CDR3 gives the full variable domain: GAGVSQSPSNKVTEKGKDVELRCDPISGHTALYWYRQSLGQGLEFLIYFQGNSAPDKSGLPSDRFSAERTGGSVSTLTIQRTQQEDSAVYLCASTHRPDTQYFGPGTRLTVL.

The table lists this clonotype with a few counts. The V gene is TRBV3-1, the J gene TRBJ2-4; D remains unclear. Germline V gene data show CDR1 as LGHDT and CDR2 as YNNKEL (reference sequence). The CDR3 runs 12 residues. V was cut by 5 bases and J by 11 bases, with 13 bases left in between. The CDR3 loop reads CASSSRQPVQYF. DNA for the CDR3: TGTGCCAGCAGCTCGCGCCAGCCTGTTCAGTACTTC.

The table lists this clonotype with a count of one. The junction does not match germline at one end; this may be a read error. The chain carries TRBV20-1 and TRBJ2-5, with D possibly matching TRBD2 (5 bases). CDR3 length equals 14 residues. Germline-derived CDR1 and CDR2 are DFQATT and SNEGSKA (reference sequence). CDR3 region: CSAAHPVALETQNF. For the CDR3, the DNA is TGCAGTGCTGCTCATCCAGTAGCGTTGGAGACCCAGAACTTC.

The rearrangement joins TRBV10-2 to TRBJ2-7; D ambiguous. The V end lost 2 bases, the J end lost 5 bases, and 7 bases lay between the germline ends. The CDR3 has 12 residues. Germline V gene data show CDR1 as WSHSY and CDR2 as SAAADI. The CDR3 spells CASSETWDEQYF. CDR3 nucleotide sequence: TGCGCCAGCAGTGAGACCTGGGACGAGCAGTACTTC.

This clonotype has a count of ten or more. The rearrangement links TRBV25-1 to TRBJ2-2; no definite D call. V lost 10 bases to trimming and J lost 5 bases, with 11 bases between them. The germline gives CDR1 MGHDK, CDR2 SYGVNS. The CDR3 is 12 residues long. CDR3 region: CATSVGTGELFF. The CDR3 DNA reads as TGTGCCACCTCGGTAGGGACCGGGGAGCTGTTTTTT.